This TCR beta chain was recovered during a study of control samples from healthy donors and cancer patients. V shed 5 bases, J shed 2 bases, and the junction held 6 bases outside the gene matches. Germline CDR1 and CDR2: MNHEY and SMNVEV (reference sequence). The CDR3 totals 17 residues. TCRdb's copy holds only in-frame clones and misses some; the assay was immunoSEQ multiplex PCR. The repertoire has 75,000 to 95,000 clones, 65% to 85% of them found once; the top ten carry 38%. Sample: PBMCs. J is TRBJ2-6 and V is TRBV27; TRBD1 matches 10 bases. The receptor was derived from a man in his sixties or seventies with lung cancer. In DNA, the CDR3 is TGTGCCAGCAGTCCCAGACAGGGGGCAGCTGGGGCCAACGTCCTGACTTTC. Amino acids: CASSPRQGAAGANVLTF.